Shown below are 9 T cell receptor beta chains from a single sample sequenced in a study of post-analysis software for immune sequencing data. Study outcomes and limitations: Controls had lower frequencies than patients of a handful of TRBV segments, which included TRBV5-6, TRBV5-1 and TRBV20-1.

What these receptors recognize is not known. Unique molecular identifiers featured in each of the TCR beta cDNA libraries. MiXCR, applied by TCRdb to the PCR reads, yields one record per CDR3 protein. The profile covers some 700,000 distinct CDR3 sequences, with around 64% appearing a single time and 11% taken by the ten largest. Material for sequencing was blood. These receptors all stem from a girl aged 2 to 10 with multiple sclerosis.

This clonotype was seen more than once but under ten times. The chain carries TRBV11-2 and TRBJ2-5; 8 positions agree with TRBD2. With 1 base clipped from V and 1 base from J, the junction kept 5 bases outside the gene matches. Germline-derived CDR1 and CDR2 are SGHAT and FQNNGV. The CDR3 is 16 amino acids. The CDR3 region is CASSLVRGAIQETQYF. CDR3 sequence (DNA): TGTGCCAGCAGCTTAGTGCGGGGGGCGATCCAAGAGACCCAGTACTTC.

This clonotype appeared a single time. The rearrangement joins TRBV3-1 to TRBJ1-2, with a weak D call TRBD1 (5 bases). Trimming stripped 1 base from V and 4 bases from J, with 16 bases between. The CDR3 has 16 amino acids. Germline V gene sequence: CDR1 LGHDT, CDR2 YNNKEL (reference sequence). CDR3 protein: CASSQGEGRFFYGYTF. CDR3 nucleotides: TGTGCCAGCAGCCAAGGCGAGGGACGATTTTTCTATGGCTACACCTTC.

This clonotype has only a few counts. This chain connects TRBV7-6 to TRBJ2-1; the match to TRBD2 covers 8 bases. The CDR3 contains 16 residues. Trimming removed 2 bases from V and 6 bases from J; junction bases left unmatched: 9. Germline CDR1 is SGHVS and CDR2 is FNYEAQ. CDR3 sequence reads: CASSLIMAGGSNEQFF. CDR3 nucleotides: TGTGCCAGCAGCTTAATCATGGCGGGAGGCTCCAATGAGCAGTTCTTC. Full variable domain (outside the CDR3, taken from reference TRBV7-6 and TRBJ2-1): GAGVSQSPRYKVTKRGQDVALRCDPISGHVSLYWYRQALGQGPEFLTYFNYEAQQDKSGLPNDRFSAERPEGSISTLTIQRTEQRDSAMYRCASSLIMAGGSNEQFFGPGTRLTVL.

The chain carries TRBV6-5 and TRBJ2-1, with unresolved D. The CDR3 is 14 amino acids. CDR1 and CDR2 (germline): MNHEY, SVGAGI. The V end was cut by 4 bases, the J end by 10 bases, with 17 bases between. The DNA of the CDR3 is TGTGCCAGCAGTTCGGTCGATGGGGAATTCGAGCAGTTCTTC. It codes for CASSSVDGEFEQFF.

The J gene is TRBJ2-7, the V gene TRBV20-1; 12 nucleotides match TRBD2. From germline, CDR1 is DFQATT and CDR2 SNEGSKA (reference sequence). This CDR3 comprises 14 residues. Trimming cost V 6 bases and J 2 bases; bases outside gene matches: 5. The CDR3 coding sequence is TGCAGTGCCACGGCTAGCGGGAGGGCCTACGAGCAGTACTTC. This codes for CSATASGRAYEQYF.

V gene TRBV5-1 combines with J gene TRBJ2-1; D is unclear. The V and J ends lost 0 bases and 7 bases respectively, with 14 bases between them. The CDR3 sequence is 15 residues long. From germline, CDR1 is SGHRS and CDR2 YFSETQ. This chain's CDR3 is CASSLAPALRNEQFF. In DNA form, the CDR3 reads TGCGCCAGCAGCTTGGCCCCAGCACTGCGGAATGAGCAGTTCTTC.

The rearrangement uses TRBV12-3 or TRBV12-4 and TRBJ2-3, with 7 bases lining up with TRBD2. CDR3 length: 14 amino acids. V lost 4 bases and J lost 6; bases outside the gene matches: 7. The CDR3 sequence is CASSSGLGADTQYF. CDR3 sequence (DNA): TGTGCCAGCAGTTCCGGACTAGGGGCGGATACGCAGTATTTT.

The chain combines TRBV7-9 with TRBJ2-5, with TRBD2 identical over 10 bases. The V segment lost 5 bases and the J segment 4 bases; nucleotides outside the gene matches: 4. Germline V gene sequence: CDR1 SEHNR, CDR2 FQNEAQ (reference sequence). The CDR3 runs to 14 residues. Here the CDR3 reads CASSARTSGETQYF. The CDR3 bases are TGTGCCAGCAGCGCCCGGACTAGCGGAGAGACCCAGTACTTC.

The gene calls are TRBV7-9 and TRBJ1-1; no clear D gene. Trimming took off 6 bases at V and 2 bases at J, with 10 bases between the two ends. This CDR3 region has 13 residues. The germline V gene has CDR1 SEHNR and CDR2 FQNEAQ (reference sequence). Here the CDR3 DNA reads TGTGCCAGCAGGTTGCTGGGTAACACTGAAGCTTTCTTT. It codes for CASRLLGNTEAFF.